These 29 T cell receptor beta chains were sequenced from one sample in a study of T cells in Graves' hyperthyroidism and ophthalmopathy. Template material for amplifying TCR beta CDR3 regions consisted of RNA transcripts. The primer set for the first-round RT-PCR of the TCR CDR3 was HTBI. In TCRdb, the multiplex PCR reads were re-called with MiXCR into one record per CDR3 protein. The sample records more than 500,000 distinct CDR3 sequences, 15% to 20% being singletons. Sequencing was performed on blood. These TCRs come from a woman in her 30s with Graves' ophthalmopathy.

This clonotype has a count of ten or more. This chain links TRBV7-2 with TRBJ1-5; D remains unclear. Germline CDR1 reads SGHTA; CDR2 reads FQGNSA. The V and J ends lost 3 bases and 5 bases respectively, with 5 bases between them. The CDR3 sequence is 12 residues long. This chain's CDR3 is CASSFSHQPQHF. The CDR3 DNA reads TGTGCCAGCAGCTTTTCGCATCAGCCCCAGCATTTT.

This clonotype was observed many times. This chain connects TRBV20-1 to TRBJ2-1; 8 nucleotides line up with TRBD2. Trimming removed 0 bases from V and 4 bases from J; junction bases left unmatched: 14. The CDR3 totals 18 residues. Looked up from germline, CDR1 is DFQATT and CDR2 is SNEGSKA (reference sequence). The CDR3 reads CSAREGSGALPVYNEQFF. CDR3 sequence (DNA): TGCAGTGCTAGAGAGGGTAGCGGGGCCCTCCCCGTATACAATGAGCAGTTCTTC.

The genes are TRBV5-1 and TRBJ1-2; D may be TRBD1 (5 bases). V was pared by 4 bases and J by 4 bases, with 8 bases between. The germline gives CDR1 SGHRS, CDR2 YFSETQ. This CDR3 region has 12 residues. CDR3 sequence: CASSGGVYGYTF. As DNA, the CDR3 is TGCGCCAGCAGCGGGGGGGTCTATGGCTACACCTTC.

This clonotype was seen repeatedly, ten times or more. The chain recombines TRBV18 with TRBJ2-2; the D gene could be TRBD1 or TRBD2 (5 bases each). CDR3 size: 15 residues. Germline V CDR1 and CDR2: KGHSH, LQKENI. V shed 4 bases and J shed 1 base, with 10 bases lying between them. The CDR3 is CASSQRDQNTGELFF. Written as DNA, the CDR3 is TGTGCCAGCTCACAAAGGGACCAGAACACCGGGGAGCTGTTTTTT. Supplemented by reference TRBV18 and TRBJ2-2, the full variable domain reads NAGVMQNPRHLVRRRGQEARLRCSPMKGHSHVYWYRQLPEEGLKFMVYLQKENIIDESGMPKERFSAEFPKEGPSILRIQQVVRGDSAAYFCASSQRDQNTGELFFGEGSRLTVL.

This rearrangement joins TRBV4-2 to TRBJ1-1, with D possibly being TRBD1 (5 bases). This CDR3 has 15 residues. Germline V gene sequence: CDR1 LGHNA, CDR2 YNFKEQ. With 0 bases removed from V and 1 base from J, the gap between germline ends came to 9 bases. As DNA, the CDR3 is TGTGCCAGCAGCCAAGATACCGGGGGGAACACTGAAGCTTTCTTT. This encodes CASSQDTGGNTEAFF.

Comment on this clonotype: Lacking the conserved final phenylalanine or tryptophan, this CDR3 likely reflects a read error. The J gene is TRBJ1-6, the V gene TRBV10-3; D gene uncertain. The germline V gene has CDR1 ENHRY and CDR2 SYGVKD. V shed 3 bases and J shed 4 bases, with 7 bases lying between them. CDR3 length: 14 amino acids. The CDR3 here is CAISEVRYNSPLHL. CDR3 DNA sequence: TGTGCCATCAGTGAAGTGAGATATAATTCACCCCTCCACCTT.

The sample holds many counts of this clonotype. The V and J genes are TRBV27 and TRBJ2-7; TRBD2 aligns across 7 bases. The CDR3 runs to 18 residues. CDR1 is MNHEY, CDR2 SMNVEV, per germline (reference sequence). V lost 4 bases to trimming and J lost 0 bases; unmatched junction nucleotides: 15. In DNA form, the CDR3 reads TGTGCCAGCAGTTCCGAGACACTTGCTAGCGGCAGCTCCTACGAGCAGTACTTC. Amino acid sequence: CASSSETLASGSSYEQYF.

This clonotype was seen repeatedly, ten times or more. CDR3 residues: CASSLVQGQGAETQYF. For the CDR3, the DNA is TGTGCCAGCAGCTTAGTTCAGGGACAGGGGGCCGAGACCCAGTACTTC. This rearrangement joins TRBV7-2 to TRBJ2-5, with 12 bases fitting TRBD1. CDR3 length: 16 amino acids. Germline CDR1 is SGHTA and CDR2 is FQGNSA. Trimming took 1 base from V and 5 from J; bases not matched to a gene: 5.

At least ten counts were recorded for this clonotype. This rearrangement joins TRBV28 to TRBJ2-3; TRBD2 agrees at 9 bases. Germline-derived CDR1 and CDR2 are MDHEN and SYDVKM. CDR3 length: 16 amino acids. V lost 7 bases and J lost 3; bases outside the gene matches: 11. The DNA for the CDR3 is TGTGCCAGCATTAGTAGCGGGAGTGCACGAACAGATACGCAGTATTTT. It is translated as CASISSGSARTDTQYF.

V and J are TRBV25-1 and TRBJ2-7, with D uncertain. There are 14 residues in the CDR3. The germline V and J ends were trimmed by 1 base and 4 bases, with 11 bases remaining between them. Per the germline V gene, CDR1 is MGHDK and CDR2 is SYGVNS. The DNA for the CDR3 is TGTGCCAGCAGTGAATTCGGCGGAACTTACGAGCAGTACTTC. Protein product: CASSEFGGTYEQYF.

The table lists this clonotype with many counts. The rearrangement links TRBV7-3 to TRBJ2-3; the match to TRBD2 covers 12 bases. Looked up from germline, CDR1 is SGHTA and CDR2 is FQGTGA. V was clipped by 6 bases and J by 2 bases; unmatched bases: 3. The CDR3 extends over 15 amino acids. The CDR3 loop is CASSRTSGTTDTQYF. In DNA, the CDR3 is TGTGCCAGCAGTAGGACTAGCGGGACCACAGATACGCAGTATTTT.

The chain combines TRBV4-3 with TRBJ2-3; D is possibly TRBD2 (6 bases). Between the trimmed V and J ends, which lost 1 base and 0 bases, there was a span of 11 bases. Germline assignment: CDR1 LGHNA and CDR2 YSLEER. This CDR3 region has 16 residues. The CDR3 coding sequence is TGCGCCAGCAGCCAAGTGGCAGGGACTAGCACAGATACGCAGTATTTT. As protein: CASSQVAGTSTDTQYF.

This clonotype was seen a few times. The junction departs from the called germline gene at one end, perhaps through a read error. This chain links TRBV7-3 with TRBJ2-1, with D uncertain. The CDR3 contains 13 residues. Germline V gene sequence: CDR1 SGHTA, CDR2 FQGTGA. The CDR3 loop is CASSLLVSNQQFF. The DNA for the CDR3 is TGTGCCAGCAGCTTACTCGTCAGCAATCAGCAGTTCTTC.

This clonotype was seen many times. CDR3 in amino acids: CASRSRPGQTPEGNTIYF. The DNA of the CDR3 is TGTGCCAGCAGGAGCAGACCGGGACAGACTCCGGAAGGAAACACCATATATTTT. V and J are TRBV28 and TRBJ1-3; 7 nucleotides align to TRBD1. The CDR3 totals 18 residues. V lost 6 bases, J lost 4 bases, and 18 bases stayed unmatched. The germline CDR1 and CDR2 sequences are MDHEN and SYDVKM.

The rearrangement links TRBV6-6 to TRBJ1-5; D might be TRBD1 (5 bases). The germline V gene encodes CDR1 MNHNY and CDR2 SVGAGI (reference sequence). The CDR3 has 13 residues. V dropped 2 bases and J dropped 8 bases, with 10 bases sitting between them. CDR3 coding DNA: TGTGCCAGCAGTTACAGGGGTAGGGAGCCCCAGCATTTT. Translated, it gives CASSYRGREPQHF.

The chain is built from TRBV6-1 and TRBJ2-5; 7 nucleotides match TRBD1. In germline, CDR1 is MNHNS, CDR2 SASEGT. The ends lost 7 bases at V and 2 bases at J; junction bases unmatched: 10. The CDR3 length is 15 residues. In DNA, the CDR3 is TGTGCCAGCACCCCCCGGGACAGCTTGCAAGAGACCCAGTACTTC. It translates to CASTPRDSLQETQYF.

V and J are TRBV7-9 and TRBJ1-4, with 7 bases lining up with TRBD1. The CDR3 runs to 19 residues. CDR1 and CDR2 from the germline V gene are SEHNR and FQNEAQ (reference sequence). V shed 6 bases, J shed 8 bases, and the junction held 24 bases outside the gene matches. The CDR3 here is CASSPSFARYTGAREKLFF. As DNA, the CDR3 is TGTGCCAGCAGTCCTTCCTTTGCCCGGTATACAGGGGCGCGGGAAAAACTGTTTTTT.

The chain joins TRBV4-2 to TRBJ1-5; maybe TRBD1 (6 bases). Deletions cut 0 bases from V and 1 base from J, with 7 bases between. Germline values: CDR1 LGHNA, CDR2 YNFKEQ. The CDR3 totals 15 residues. The CDR3 loop reads CASSQEGGSNQPQHF. The CDR3 nucleotides are TGTGCCAGCAGCCAAGAAGGGGGGAGCAATCAGCCCCAGCATTTT.

With regard to this clonotype: A read error is possible here, since a much larger clone lies one base away. This sequence joins TRBV20-1 and TRBJ2-7, with 8 bases identical to TRBD2. Germline CDR1 and CDR2: DFQATT and SNEGSKA (reference sequence). After removal of 7 bases from V and 1 base from J, the junction contained 15 bases not matched to a gene. This CDR3 region has 16 residues. CDR3 nucleotide sequence: TGCAGTGTTATCCCACCAAGCGGGAGATTTTCCTACGAGCAGTACTTC. Residues: CSVIPPSGRFSYEQYF.

This clonotype has a handful of counts. Germline is not matched at one junction end, which may reflect a read error. The rearrangement uses TRBV5-1 and TRBJ2-7; D might be TRBD1 or TRBD2, each matching 6 bases. In germline, CDR1 is SGHRS, CDR2 YFSETQ. The length of the CDR3 is 15 residues. This CDR3 reads CALTGYGGRRGEQYF. For the CDR3, the DNA is TGTGCCCTAACCGGGTATGGGGGGCGCAGAGGCGAGCAGTACTTC.

This clonotype was seen repeatedly, ten times or more. The rearrangement joins TRBV30 to TRBJ2-1, with D hard to call. CDR1 GTSNPN and CDR2 SVGIG come from the germline V gene (reference sequence). The CDR3 is made up of 11 amino acids. Trimming stripped 2 bases from V and 9 bases from J, with 8 bases between. The CDR3 nucleotides are TGTGCCTGGAGTTCATCCAGTGAGCAGTTCTTC. Translated: CAWSSSSEQFF.

About this clonotype itself: One end of the junction varies from germline; a read error may be responsible. The chain uses TRBV7-2 and TRBJ2-1; weak D call: TRBD2 (6 bases). CDR3 length: 14 residues. CDR1 and CDR2 (germline): SGHTA, FQGNSA. The CDR3 DNA reads TGCGCCAGCAGCCCGGGAGCCGGGTGGGATGAGCAGTTCTTC. As protein: CASSPGAGWDEQFF.

This clonotype was detected ten times or more. This chain links TRBV30 with TRBJ1-1; perhaps TRBD1 as D (5 bases). In germline, CDR1 is GTSNPN, CDR2 SVGIG (reference sequence). Trimming pared 1 base from V and 10 bases from J, leaving 13 bases between. The CDR3 is made up of 12 amino acids. In DNA form, the CDR3 reads TGTGCCTGGAGTGCCGGACTGGGGGGAGCTTTCTTT. It codes for CAWSAGLGGAFF.

This clonotype has just a few counts. The CDR3 protein is CASSIRTGPGDTQYF. DNA of the CDR3: TGTGCCAGTAGTATACGGACAGGCCCCGGAGATACGCAGTATTTT. The gene calls are TRBV19 and TRBJ2-3, with 7 bases lining up with TRBD1. V lost 2 bases and J lost 5; bases outside the gene matches: 7. Per germline, CDR1 LNHDA and CDR2 SQIVND (reference sequence). This CDR3 is 15 amino acids long.

This clonotype was recorded many times. The chain carries TRBV28 and TRBJ2-3, with D possibly being TRBD1 or TRBD2 (5 bases each). There are 17 residues in the CDR3. V was cut by 5 bases and J by 1 base, with 19 bases left in between. Germline V gene lookup returns CDR1 MDHEN and CDR2 SYDVKM. CDR3 region: CASSPSLQRGGTDTQYF. The CDR3 DNA sequence: TGTGCCAGCAGTCCCTCACTACAAAGGGGAGGCACAGATACGCAGTATTTT.

The table lists this clonotype with many counts. The genes are TRBV20-1 and TRBJ1-5; TRBD1 aligns across 7 bases. V lost 5 bases to trimming and J lost 11 bases; unmatched junction nucleotides: 9. CDR3 length: 12 residues. CDR1 DFQATT and CDR2 SNEGSKA come from the germline V gene (reference sequence). The DNA of the CDR3 is TGCAGTGCTCTTACAGGGGATGGAGCCCAGCATTTT. This sequence encodes CSALTGDGAQHF.

In this sample, this clonotype turned up a few times. V usage is TRBV11-3 and J usage is TRBJ2-3, with D unclear. The V and J ends lost 5 bases and 5 bases respectively, with 11 bases between them. CDR1 is SGHNT and CDR2 is YENEEA in the germline V gene. CDR3 length: 13 residues. The CDR3 coding sequence is TGTGCCAGCAGCCGGTCTACCCGAGATACGCAGTATTTT. Protein: CASSRSTRDTQYF.

The sample holds many counts of this clonotype. This rearrangement joins TRBV7-2 to TRBJ1-6, with TRBD1 as a possible D gene (5 bases). CDR1 is SGHTA and CDR2 is FQGNSA in the germline V gene. V was trimmed by 4 bases and J by 0 bases, leaving 10 bases between them. The CDR3 spans 16 residues. CDR3 nucleotide sequence: TGTGCCAGCAGCTCACAGGTGGCCTCCTATAATTCACCCCTCCACTTT. Its translation: CASSSQVASYNSPLHF.

V and J are TRBV14 and TRBJ1-1; possibly TRBD1 for D (5 bases). Per germline, CDR1 SGHDN and CDR2 FVKESK. The CDR3 runs 13 residues. Trimming took 3 bases from V and 10 from J, leaving 15 bases between them. CDR3 in amino acids: CASSQSRSRGAFF. The CDR3 DNA reads TGTGCCAGCAGCCAGTCCAGGTCTAGGGGAGCTTTCTTT.